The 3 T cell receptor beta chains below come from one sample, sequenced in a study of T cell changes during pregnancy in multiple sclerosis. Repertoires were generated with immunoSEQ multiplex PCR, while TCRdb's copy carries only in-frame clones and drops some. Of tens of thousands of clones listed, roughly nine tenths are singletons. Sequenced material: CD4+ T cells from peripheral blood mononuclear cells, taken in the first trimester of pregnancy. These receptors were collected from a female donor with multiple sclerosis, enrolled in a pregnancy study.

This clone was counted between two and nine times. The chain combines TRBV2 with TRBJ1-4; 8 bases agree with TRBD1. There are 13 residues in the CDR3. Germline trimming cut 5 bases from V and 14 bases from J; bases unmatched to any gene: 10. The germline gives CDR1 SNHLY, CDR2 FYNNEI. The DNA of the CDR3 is TGTGCCAGCAGTTCCTCCTGGACAGGGACCCTGTTTTTT. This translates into CASSSSWTGTLFF.

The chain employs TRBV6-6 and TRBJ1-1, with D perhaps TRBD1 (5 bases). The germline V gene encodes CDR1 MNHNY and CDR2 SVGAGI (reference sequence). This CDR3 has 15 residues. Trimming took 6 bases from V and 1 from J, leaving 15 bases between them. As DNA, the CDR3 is TGTGCCAGCAGCTCCCGGCAAACAGGGAACACTGAAGCTTTCTTT. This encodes CASSSRQTGNTEAFF.

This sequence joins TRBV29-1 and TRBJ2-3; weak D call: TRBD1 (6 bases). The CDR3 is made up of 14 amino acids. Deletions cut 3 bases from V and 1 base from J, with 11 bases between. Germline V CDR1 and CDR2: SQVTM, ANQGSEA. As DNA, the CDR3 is TGCAGCGTTGAGCCACAGGGTGGCACAGATACGCAGTATTTT. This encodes CSVEPQGGTDTQYF.